These 23 T cell receptor beta chains were all obtained from the same sample, sequenced in a study of blood T cell repertoires in COVID-19. The assay was immunoSEQ multiplex PCR, and TCRdb's table has in-frame clones only and misses some. The sample contains approximately 110,000 clones, approximately 85% of which appear only once. Sequencing was done on a sample of peripheral blood. The receptors shown here come from a man in his fifties with acute or convalescent COVID-19.

This clone occurred a few times. The gene calls are TRBV6-1 and TRBJ1-6; maybe TRBD1 (6 bases). V was shortened by 2 bases and J by 6 bases, with 14 bases between the two germline ends. The CDR3 runs to 16 residues. Germline V gene data show CDR1 as MNHNS and CDR2 as SASEGT. In nucleotides, the CDR3 is TGTGCCAGCAGTGAAAACAGGGCGCGACTTAATTCACCCCTCCACTTT. Translated, it gives CASSENRARLNSPLHF.

This clone has just one count. The DNA for the CDR3 is TGTGCCAGCAGGCAGGGCTTGGGCCACTACGAGCAGTACTTC. Its protein is CASRQGLGHYEQYF. The genes are TRBV6-5 and TRBJ2-7, with D possibly being TRBD1 (5 bases). The CDR3 contains 14 residues. Germline loops: CDR1 MNHEY, CDR2 SVGAGI. Trimming took 6 bases from V and 3 from J, leaving 15 bases between them.

The rearrangement uses TRBV30 and TRBJ2-1, with 9 bases fitting TRBD2. CDR3 length: 14 residues. Germline lookup yields CDR1 GTSNPN and CDR2 SVGIG (reference sequence). V shed 0 bases, J shed 10 bases, and the junction held 7 bases outside the gene matches. CDR3 protein: CAWSVGGGAEEQFF. In DNA form, the CDR3 reads TGTGCCTGGAGTGTTGGCGGGGGGGCCGAAGAGCAGTTCTTC.

The V call is TRBV14, the J call TRBJ2-3; 8 nucleotides line up with TRBD2. There are 16 residues in the CDR3. Germline loops: CDR1 SGHDN, CDR2 FVKESK. J lost 5 bases, V lost 1 base, and 8 bases had no gene match. The CDR3 bases are TGTGCCAGCAGCCAAGGTTCCGGGAGGGCAGTAGATACGCAGTATTTT. Translating it yields CASSQGSGRAVDTQYF.

The chain carries TRBV5-5 and TRBJ1-3; D call uncertain. Trimming took off 0 bases at V and 0 bases at J, with 7 bases between the two ends. The CDR3 has 15 residues. The germline CDR1 and CDR2 sequences are SGHKS and YYEKEE (reference sequence). The CDR3 protein is CASSLDPGSGNTIYF. Written as DNA, the CDR3 is TGTGCCAGCAGCTTGGATCCCGGCTCTGGAAACACCATATATTTT.

The chain recombines TRBV4-2 with TRBJ1-2; D is uncertain. The CDR3 is made up of 14 amino acids. Trimming removed 0 bases from V and 2 bases from J, with 7 bases in between. CDR1 is LGHNA and CDR2 is YNFKEQ in the germline V gene. The CDR3 here is CASSQDFQNYGYTF. CDR3 sequence (DNA): TGTGCCAGCAGCCAAGATTTTCAGAACTATGGCTACACCTTC.

This clone came up once. The genes are TRBV5-6 and TRBJ1-3, with a possible D match to TRBD1 (5 bases). The CDR3 loop spans 15 amino acids. V lost 3 bases, J lost 0 bases, and 10 bases lay in between. Germline lookup yields CDR1 SGHDT and CDR2 YYEEEE. CDR3 nucleotides: TGTGCCAGCAGCTGGATGACAGACTCTGGAAACACCATATATTTT. It yields the protein CASSWMTDSGNTIYF.

This chain uses TRBV6-5 with TRBJ2-5, with D perhaps TRBD1 (6 bases). Germline assignment: CDR1 MNHEY and CDR2 SVGAGI. This CDR3 is built from 14 residues. The germline V and J ends were trimmed by 1 base and 2 bases, with 8 bases remaining between them. CDR3: CASSYFDRQETQYF. CDR3 nucleotides: TGTGCCAGCAGTTACTTTGACAGGCAAGAGACCCAGTACTTC.

The V gene is TRBV28, the J gene TRBJ1-1; D gene ambiguous. V was clipped by 3 bases and J by 1 base, with 6 bases between them. The CDR3 runs to 13 residues. Per the germline V gene, CDR1 is MDHEN and CDR2 is SYDVKM. CDR3 coding DNA: TGTGCCAGCAGTTTTCGGGGGAACACTGAAGCTTTCTTT. Amino acids: CASSFRGNTEAFF.

This chain uses TRBV9 with TRBJ2-3, with TRBD1 matching over 7 bases. Germline values: CDR1 SGDLS, CDR2 YYNGEE. The CDR3 runs 19 residues. With V trimmed by 0 bases and J by 6 bases, 19 bases remained unmatched. This CDR3 reads CASSVENRGTTGNVDTQYF. CDR3 DNA: TGTGCCAGCAGCGTAGAAAATAGGGGAACGACAGGGAACGTGGATACGCAGTATTTT.

The chain uses TRBV6-9 and TRBJ2-1; TRBD2 matches 12 bases. Germline V gene data show CDR1 as MNHGY and CDR2 as SVAAGI. V lost 7 bases, J lost 5 bases, and 12 bases stayed unmatched. The CDR3 is 17 amino acids. The CDR3 protein is CASTSAGRTSGDNEQFF. Written as DNA, the CDR3 is TGTGCCAGCACTTCCGCCGGGCGGACTAGCGGGGACAATGAGCAGTTCTTC.

This rearrangement joins TRBV9 to TRBJ1-3, with 12 positions matching TRBD1. Per germline, CDR1 SGDLS and CDR2 YYNGEE. The CDR3 is 18 amino acids. The junction had 10 bases not matched to a gene; V was cut back by 3 bases and J by 3 bases. CDR3 sequence (DNA): TGTGCCAGCAGCGCCTCCGGGACAGGGGGCGGCGGTGGAAACACCATATATTTT. Protein product: CASSASGTGGGGGNTIYF.

J is TRBJ1-2 and V is TRBV2; D remains unclear. The CDR3 extends over 14 amino acids. Germline-derived CDR1 and CDR2 are SNHLY and FYNNEI. The V gene lost 7 bases and the J gene lost 3 bases, with 15 bases spanning the gap. CDR3 bases: TGTGCCAGCACTTGGACCGAGGAGGACTATGGCTACACCTTC. Its translation is CASTWTEEDYGYTF.

This chain uses TRBV2 with TRBJ1-1, with D possibly being TRBD1 (5 bases). V lost 0 bases to trimming and J lost 0 bases, with 14 bases between them. The germline CDR1 and CDR2 sequences are SNHLY and FYNNEI. The CDR3 spans 17 residues. The CDR3: CASSEAARGGVNTEAFF. The CDR3 DNA sequence: TGTGCCAGCAGTGAAGCGGCGCGGGGAGGGGTGAACACTGAAGCTTTCTTT.

The chain recombines TRBV10-1 with TRBJ2-2; possibly TRBD2 for D (6 bases). With 6 bases removed from V and 0 bases from J, the gap between germline ends came to 8 bases. CDR1 and CDR2 (germline): WNHNN, SYGVQD (reference sequence). The CDR3 extends over 14 amino acids. The CDR3 protein is CASRPSANTGELFF. The CDR3 nucleotides read TGCGCCAGCAGGCCTAGCGCGAACACCGGGGAGCTGTTTTTT.

The rearrangement joins TRBV19 to TRBJ2-4; the D gene is possibly TRBD1 (6 bases). CDR3 size: 16 residues. The V and J ends lost 7 bases and 0 bases respectively, with 16 bases between them. CDR1 and CDR2 (germline): LNHDA, SQIVND (reference sequence). CDR3 coding DNA: TGTGCCAGTACCCTTGGACAGTTTCTAGCCAAAAACATTCAGTACTTC. Amino acids: CASTLGQFLAKNIQYF.

The rearrangement uses TRBV6-6 and TRBJ2-1; D not certain. From germline, CDR1 is MNHNY and CDR2 SVGAGI (reference sequence). The V gene lost 7 bases and the J gene lost 5 bases, with 18 bases spanning the gap. The CDR3 extends over 15 amino acids. The CDR3 DNA is TGTGCCAGCATCAAAAACCCCCCCGGTGACAATGAGCAGTTCTTC. This codes for CASIKNPPGDNEQFF.

This clone has just one count. The junction departs from the called germline gene at one end, perhaps through a read error. The V and J genes are TRBV11-1 and TRBJ1-1; D is ambiguous. Germline loops: CDR1 SGHAT, CDR2 FQDESV (reference sequence). The CDR3 spans 13 residues. The CDR3 region is CTSSLIGNTEAFF. In DNA, the CDR3 is TGTACCAGCAGCTTAATCGGGAACACTGAAGCTTTCTTT.

The genes are TRBV6-5 and TRBJ2-1, with D unresolved. Deletions cut 6 bases from V and 6 bases from J, with 6 bases between. CDR1 is MNHEY and CDR2 is SVGAGI in the germline V gene. CDR3 length: 11 residues. CDR3 in DNA: TGTGCCAGCAGCCTCCGCAATGAGCAGTTCTTC. Translating it yields CASSLRNEQFF.

V usage is TRBV5-4 and J usage is TRBJ2-1; 14 bases are shared with TRBD2. The V and J ends lost 4 bases and 3 bases, in that order; junction bases with no gene match: 6. The CDR3 is 17 residues long. CDR1 and CDR2 (germline): SGHNT, YYREEE (reference sequence). The CDR3 protein is CASSGGTSGSRYNEQFF. CDR3 bases: TGTGCCAGCAGCGGAGGGACTAGCGGGAGTCGCTACAATGAGCAGTTCTTC.

This clone was detected only once. V usage is TRBV2 and J usage is TRBJ1-1; TRBD1 is a possible D gene (5 bases). Trimming removed 7 bases at V and 3 bases at J, with 12 bases between. CDR1 is SNHLY, CDR2 FYNNEI, per germline. The CDR3 consists of 13 residues. The DNA for the CDR3 is TGTGCCAGCAAAAGCCAACAGGACACTGAAGCTTTCTTT. Amino acids: CASKSQQDTEAFF.

The chain is built from TRBV28 and TRBJ1-2; the match to TRBD1 covers 8 bases. CDR1 MDHEN and CDR2 SYDVKM come from the germline V gene. This CDR3 spans 17 amino acids. J lost 2 bases, V lost 3 bases, and 11 bases had no gene match. The CDR3 is CASSFVFAGTGNYGYTF. The CDR3 DNA reads as TGTGCCAGCAGTTTTGTTTTCGCCGGGACAGGAAACTATGGCTACACCTTC.

The chain is built from TRBV2 and TRBJ1-4; weak D call: TRBD1 (5 bases). With 4 bases removed from V and 4 bases from J, the gap between germline ends came to 13 bases. Germline V gene data show CDR1 as SNHLY and CDR2 as FYNNEI. There are 15 residues in the CDR3. CDR3 coding DNA: TGTGCCAGCAGTGCCGTCCCGGGGGTTAATGAAAAACTGTTTTTT. Amino acid sequence: CASSAVPGVNEKLFF.